These T cell receptor beta chains were read from a single sample in a study of spatial heterogeneity in lung cancer. TCRdb re-derived calls from the 5' RACE reads in MiXCR, one entry per CDR3 protein. This repertoire shows 3,500 to 5,000 distinct CDR3 sequences, under 13% found once; its top ten account for about 15%. This specimen consisted of lung tumor tissue, obtained at surgery. These TCRs come from a female donor with early-stage non-small cell lung cancer. CDR3s include the opening cysteine and the closing phenylalanine or tryptophan. D genes are given only for firm matches. The listing skips clone size in some rows; elsewhere it reads once, few, many or a size class.

size: .
D: TRBD2
J: TRBJ2-1
V: TRBV5-4
DNA: TGTGCCAGCAGCTCCGGGACTAGCGGGACCAGCTCCTACAATGAGCAGTTCTTC
CDR3: CASSSGTSGTSSYNEQFF

size: medium-sized
D: TRBD2
J: TRBJ2-1
V: TRBV12-3/TRBV12-4
DNA: TGTGCCAGCAGTTTGACGGGGGGCTCCTACAATGAGCAGTTCTTC
CDR3: CASSLTGGSYNEQFF

size: few
D: .
J: TRBJ1-2
V: TRBV29-1
DNA: TGCAGCATCCCGACAAACTATGGCTACACCTTC
CDR3: CSIPTNYGYTF

size: medium-sized
D: .
J: TRBJ2-3
V: TRBV7-2
DNA: TGTGCCAGCAGCTTAGGGAGGGGGGGGTTGTCAGATACGCAGTATTTT
CDR3: CASSLGRGGLSDTQYF

size: .
D: .
J: TRBJ2-2
V: TRBV20-1
DNA: TGCAGTGCTAGAGATCAGAACACCGGGGAGCTGTTTTTT
CDR3: CSARDQNTGELFF

size: medium-sized
D: TRBD1
J: TRBJ1-2
V: TRBV4-2
DNA: TGTGCCAGCAGCCAACCACGGGGGACAGGGGGCTTAGGCTATGGCTACACCTTC
CDR3: CASSQPRGTGGLGYGYTF

size: medium-sized
D: .
J: TRBJ2-7
V: TRBV7-2
DNA: TGTGCCAGCAGCCGCCTAGGGTCCTACGAGCAGTACTTC
CDR3: CASSRLGSYEQYF

size: medium-sized
D: .
J: TRBJ1-3
V: TRBV6-5
DNA: TGTGCCAGCACCTCGCAGGGCTCACACACCATATATTTT
CDR3: CASTSQGSHTIYF

size: medium-sized
D: .
J: TRBJ1-1
V: TRBV5-6
DNA: TGTGCCAGCAGCCCACTAGGGGGACAAACTGAAGCTTTCTTT
CDR3: CASSPLGGQTEAFF

size: .
D: TRBD1
J: TRBJ2-1
V: TRBV25-1
DNA: TGTGCCAGCAGTTCTCAGGGGGCAACTAGGTTCTTC
CDR3: CASSSQGATRFF

size: medium-sized
D: .
J: TRBJ1-6
V: TRBV7-2
DNA: TGTGCCAGCAGCTTGAACCGTTCACCCCTCCACTTT
CDR3: CASSLNRSPLHF

size: few
D: TRBD1
J: TRBJ1-2
V: TRBV5-1
DNA: TGCGCCAGCAGCCCGGAGACAGGGTATGGCTACACCTTC
CDR3: CASSPETGYGYTF

size: medium-sized
D: .
J: TRBJ2-2
V: TRBV7-7
DNA: TGTGCTAGCAGCTTATATGCGAACACCGGGGAGCTGTTTTTT
CDR3: CASSLYANTGELFF

size: few
D: .
J: TRBJ1-1
V: TRBV28
DNA: TGTGCCAGCAGCTTAGCACAAGGAATGTACACTGAAGCTTTCTTT
CDR3: CASSLAQGMYTEAFF

size: medium-sized
D: TRBD2
J: TRBJ2-3
V: TRBV7-2
DNA: TGTGCCAGCAGCTCCCATAGCGGGTCCCCGGGAGATACGCAGTATTTT
CDR3: CASSSHSGSPGDTQYF

size: .
D: .
J: TRBJ1-1
V: TRBV7-2
DNA: TGTGCCAGCAGCGAAACCGGGACAAGGCCCACTGAAGCTTTCTTT
CDR3: CASSETGTRPTEAFF

size: few
D: .
J: TRBJ2-5
V: TRBV4-3
DNA: TGCGCCAGCAGCCAAGTGCCGCAGCACCAAGAGACCCAGTACTTC
CDR3: CASSQVPQHQETQYF

size: medium-sized
D: .
J: TRBJ2-4
V: TRBV10-2
DNA: TGCGCCAGCAGTGAGTCGAAGGGGGCCAAAAACATTCAGTACTTC
CDR3: CASSESKGAKNIQYF

size: .
D: .
J: TRBJ1-1
V: TRBV7-7
DNA: TGTGCCAGCAGCTTAAGACTGGGGTCTGAAGCTTTCTTT
CDR3: CASSLRLGSEAFF

size: .
D: .
J: TRBJ1-1
V: TRBV12-3/TRBV12-4
DNA: TGTGCCAGCAGGTTTCAGGGGAACACTGAAGCTTTCTTT
CDR3: CASRFQGNTEAFF

size: few
D: .
J: TRBJ2-7
V: TRBV9
DNA: TGTGCCAGCAGCGGAAGCTGGGAGCAGTACTTC
CDR3: CASSGSWEQYF

size: .
D: .
J: TRBJ1-5
V: TRBV5-1
DNA: TGCGCCAGCAGCTTGCTAGGCCCTAAGCCCCAGCATTTT
CDR3: CASSLLGPKPQHF

size: .
D: TRBD2
J: TRBJ2-3
V: TRBV11-2
DNA: TGTGCCAGCAGCTTCAGCGGGGGCACAGATACGCAGTATTTT
CDR3: CASSFSGGTDTQYF

size: large
D: .
J: TRBJ2-3
V: TRBV5-6
DNA: TGTGCCAGCAGCTTGGACGGCTCAAATACGCAGTATTTT
CDR3: CASSLDGSNTQYF

size: medium-sized
D: .
J: TRBJ1-4
V: TRBV5-4
DNA: TGTGCCAGCAGCGTTGACCCGGGACGGGAGAATGAAAAACTGTTTTTT
CDR3: CASSVDPGRENEKLFF

size: .
D: TRBD1
J: TRBJ2-7
V: TRBV24-1
DNA: TGTGCCACCAGTGATTTTGCGACCGGGACAGGGAACGAGCAGTACTTC
CDR3: CATSDFATGTGNEQYF

size: .
D: .
J: TRBJ1-6
V: TRBV12-3/TRBV12-4
DNA: TGTGCCAGCAGTTTTGGGGGGCGAGAATCACCCCTCTACTTT
CDR3: CASSFGGRESPLYF

size: medium-sized
D: TRBD1
J: TRBJ2-3
V: TRBV6-1
DNA: TGTGCCAGCAGTTCTCTACAGGGGGCTAGCGATACGCAGTATTTT
CDR3: CASSSLQGASDTQYF

size: medium-sized
D: .
J: TRBJ1-5
V: TRBV7-8
DNA: TGTGCCAGCAGCGACGAGGGAAATCAGCCCCAGCATTTT
CDR3: CASSDEGNQPQHF

size: medium-sized
D: TRBD1
J: TRBJ2-4
V: TRBV18
DNA: TGTGCCAGCTCACCTGGACAGGCGGTAGCCAAAAACATTCAGTACTTC
CDR3: CASSPGQAVAKNIQYF

size: .
D: TRBD2
J: TRBJ2-1
V: TRBV7-6
DNA: TGTGCCAGCAGCCTAGGGACTAGCGGGGGGGACAATGAGCAGTTCTTC
CDR3: CASSLGTSGGDNEQFF

size: .
D: .
J: TRBJ1-2
V: TRBV7-8
DNA: TGTGCCAGCAGCTTAGGACTGAATAACTATGGCTACACCTTC
CDR3: CASSLGLNNYGYTF

size: medium-sized
D: .
J: TRBJ2-3
V: TRBV12-3/TRBV12-4
DNA: TGTGCCAGCAGTTTAGCGCGGGGCCTCAGGGTCTCTCGCACAGATACGCAGTATTTT
CDR3: CASSLARGLRVSRTDTQYF

size: medium-sized
D: .
J: TRBJ1-1
V: TRBV28
DNA: TGTGCCAGCAGTACGGGACATCTGTACACTGAAGCTTTCTTT
CDR3: CASSTGHLYTEAFF

size: .
D: .
J: TRBJ1-1
V: TRBV5-1
DNA: TGCGCCAGCAGCTTGGACGGGACCCCAATAGGGACTGAAGCTTTCTTT
CDR3: CASSLDGTPIGTEAFF

size: .
D: TRBD2
J: TRBJ2-3
V: TRBV20-1
DNA: TGCAGTGCTAGAGATAATCGGGGGGTCACAGATACGCAGTATTTT
CDR3: CSARDNRGVTDTQYF

size: medium-sized
D: .
J: TRBJ1-3
V: TRBV20-1
DNA: TGCAGTGCTAGCGGTTCCAACCCGACGGGAAACACCATATATTTT
CDR3: CSASGSNPTGNTIYF

size: .
D: .
J: TRBJ2-3
V: TRBV6-5
DNA: TGTGCCAGCAGGGGGGCGTCCGTGGGTACGCAGTATTTT
CDR3: CASRGASVGTQYF

size: .
D: .
J: TRBJ2-2
V: TRBV5-1
DNA: TGCGCCAGCACCACTGTGTCCGGGGGCACCGGGGAGCTGTTTTTT
CDR3: CASTTVSGGTGELFF

size: medium-sized
D: TRBD1
J: TRBJ2-2
V: TRBV7-6
DNA: TGTGCCAGCACCCGCCGGGGACAGGGGGATCTTTCCACCGGGGAGCTGTTTTTT
CDR3: CASTRRGQGDLSTGELFF

size: few
D: TRBD1
J: TRBJ1-1
V: TRBV30
DNA: TGTGCCCTGAGAAAGGGGGCAGGAACTGAAGCTTTCTTT
CDR3: CALRKGAGTEAFF

size: .
D: .
J: TRBJ2-7
V: TRBV7-8
DNA: TGTGCCAGCAGCTTAGGGCACTCCTACGAGCAGTACTTC
CDR3: CASSLGHSYEQYF

size: .
D: .
J: TRBJ1-2
V: TRBV11-2
DNA: TGTGCCAGCAGCTTTAATGTTGGGGCAGATGGCTACACCTTC
CDR3: CASSFNVGADGYTF

size: medium-sized
D: TRBD1
J: TRBJ1-4
V: TRBV12-3/TRBV12-4
DNA: TGTGCCAGCAGTTTCACCCTAAACAGGGGCGCTAATGAAAAACTGTTTTTT
CDR3: CASSFTLNRGANEKLFF

size: .
D: TRBD2
J: TRBJ2-3
V: TRBV4-3
DNA: TGCGCCAGCAGCCAACAGCCGGGGGGGGGGGATACGCAGTATTTT
CDR3: CASSQQPGGGDTQYF

size: .
D: .
J: TRBJ2-7
V: TRBV6-6
DNA: TGTGCCAGCAGTTTAGGGGTCGGACAGAGCTACGAGCAGTACTTC
CDR3: CASSLGVGQSYEQYF

size: few
D: .
J: TRBJ2-3
V: TRBV7-2
DNA: TGTGCCAGCAGCTTGGGGGCTGGAACAGATACGCAGTATTTT
CDR3: CASSLGAGTDTQYF

size: medium-sized
D: .
J: TRBJ1-3
V: TRBV12-3/TRBV12-4
DNA: TGTGCCAGCAGTTTCGGAAACACCATATATTTT
CDR3: CASSFGNTIYF

size: .
D: .
J: TRBJ2-1
V: TRBV4-3
DNA: TGCGCCAGCAGCCAAGGATTTACAGGGTTGAATGAGCAGTTCTTC
CDR3: CASSQGFTGLNEQFF

size: medium-sized
D: .
J: TRBJ2-5
V: TRBV6-2/TRBV6-3
DNA: TGTGCCAGCAGTCCCTCCCAGGGGTTCGAAGAGACCCAGTACTTC
CDR3: CASSPSQGFEETQYF